The 10 T cell receptor beta chains below come from one sample, sequenced in a study of cytomegalovirus exposure and HLA in healthy donors. The PCR contained 60 Vbeta and 13 Jbeta primers. The protocol was immunoSEQ multiplex PCR, while the TCRdb copy is restricted to in-frame clones and leaves out a portion. The sample includes about 93,000 clones, about 80% of them seen just once. Sequenced: PBMCs. Receptors originate from a man younger than 40 in good health and CMV-seronegative.

CDR3: CASSLDASEQYF. CDR3 nucleotide sequence: TGTGCCAGCAGCTTAGATGCGTCTGAGCAGTACTTC. The chain carries TRBV7-6 and TRBJ2-7, with unresolved D. Per the germline V gene, CDR1 is SGHVS and CDR2 is FNYEAQ. The ends were cut back, 1 base at V and 7 bases at J, with 8 bases in the middle. This CDR3 is built from 12 residues.

For this clone: Other nucleotide sequences in the sample specify the same CDR3. This chain joins TRBV5-1 and TRBJ1-3, with a possible D match to TRBD1 (6 bases). V shed 4 bases and J shed 4 bases, with 15 bases lying between them. The length of the CDR3 is 15 residues. Looked up from germline, CDR1 is SGHRS and CDR2 is YFSETQ. CDR3 region: CASSPKTGMGNTIYF. The CDR3, as DNA: TGCGCCAGCAGCCCCAAAACAGGGATGGGAAACACCATATATTTT.

The chain employs TRBV19 and TRBJ1-2, with TRBD1 matching over 9 bases. CDR3 length equals 15 residues. Germline lookup yields CDR1 LNHDA and CDR2 SQIVND (reference sequence). The J segment lost 8 bases and the V segment lost 7 bases, leaving 14 bases of the junction unmatched. The CDR3 coding sequence is TGTGCCAGTACTCGGGGGACCGGGACAGGGCGCGGCTACACCTTC. Its translation is CASTRGTGTGRGYTF. Full variable domain (outside the CDR3, taken from reference TRBV19 and TRBJ1-2): DGGITQSPKYLFRKEGQNVTLSCEQNLNHDAMYWYRQDPGQGLRLIYYSQIVNDFQKGDIAEGYSVSREKKESFPLTVTSAQKNPTAFYLCASTRGTGTGRGYTFGSGTRLTVV.

In this sample, this clone turned up a few times. The gene calls are TRBV27 and TRBJ2-7; TRBD1 aligns across 9 bases. Trimming at V came to 9 bases and at J to 3 bases, leaving 6 bases not matched to a gene. Germline V gene lookup returns CDR1 MNHEY and CDR2 SMNVEV (reference sequence). This CDR3 is built from 13 residues. CDR3 region: CASRTGVGYEQYV. The DNA of the CDR3 is TGTGCCAGTCGGACAGGGGTGGGCTACGAGCAGTACGTC.

V usage is TRBV5-1 and J usage is TRBJ1-2, with 7 bases matching TRBD1. V trimming: 0 bases; J trimming: 8 bases; junction bases outside the gene matches: 7. Per the germline V gene, CDR1 is SGHRS and CDR2 is YFSETQ. CDR3 length equals 14 residues. The CDR3 coding sequence is TGCGCCAGCAGCTTGGCGGGACAGAACTCCGGCTACACCTTC. Translating it yields CASSLAGQNSGYTF.

V gene TRBV7-2 combines with J gene TRBJ2-1; D is undetermined. The V end lost 4 bases, the J end lost 6 bases, and 7 bases lay between the germline ends. The CDR3 has 12 residues. Germline assignment: CDR1 SGHTA and CDR2 FQGNSA. CDR3 amino acids: CASSWAGNEQFF. CDR3 in DNA: TGTGCCAGCAGCTGGGCTGGCAATGAGCAGTTCTTC.

The count of this clone is one. The chain employs TRBV7-9 and TRBJ1-3, with 8 nucleotides matching TRBD1. Germline V lookup: CDR1 SEHNR, CDR2 FQNEAQ (reference sequence). The CDR3 runs to 17 residues. V was clipped by 7 bases and J by 4 bases; unmatched bases: 15. Here the CDR3 DNA reads TGTGCCAGCACCCGAGGGTTGGACAGGGCAACGGGAAACACCATATATTTT. The encoded protein is CASTRGLDRATGNTIYF.

This sequence joins TRBV6-1 and TRBJ2-7; D may be TRBD2 (6 bases). Deletions cut 7 bases from V and 2 bases from J, with 15 bases between. The germline CDR1 and CDR2 sequences are MNHNS and SASEGT. This CDR3 is built from 14 residues. The chain's CDR3 is CASTVRGETYEQYF. The CDR3 DNA reads as TGTGCCAGCACGGTGCGGGGTGAAACCTACGAGCAGTACTTC.

The rearrangement uses TRBV5-4 and TRBJ2-7, with D unclear. The ends were cut back, 7 bases at V and 9 bases at J, with 14 bases in the middle. The CDR3 has 11 residues. From germline, CDR1 is SGHNT and CDR2 YYREEE (reference sequence). The CDR3 sequence: CASGGVLGQYV. CDR3 bases: TGTGCCAGCGGTGGGGTTTTGGGGCAGTACGTC.

A single count supports this clone. The genes are TRBV6-6 and TRBJ2-7; no clear D gene. There are 12 residues in the CDR3. Trimming cost V 6 bases and J 2 bases, with 8 bases left between them. Germline values: CDR1 MNHNY, CDR2 SVGAGI (reference sequence). This CDR3 is CASSPVPYEQYF. In nucleotides, the CDR3 is TGTGCCAGCAGCCCCGTCCCCTACGAGCAGTACTTC.